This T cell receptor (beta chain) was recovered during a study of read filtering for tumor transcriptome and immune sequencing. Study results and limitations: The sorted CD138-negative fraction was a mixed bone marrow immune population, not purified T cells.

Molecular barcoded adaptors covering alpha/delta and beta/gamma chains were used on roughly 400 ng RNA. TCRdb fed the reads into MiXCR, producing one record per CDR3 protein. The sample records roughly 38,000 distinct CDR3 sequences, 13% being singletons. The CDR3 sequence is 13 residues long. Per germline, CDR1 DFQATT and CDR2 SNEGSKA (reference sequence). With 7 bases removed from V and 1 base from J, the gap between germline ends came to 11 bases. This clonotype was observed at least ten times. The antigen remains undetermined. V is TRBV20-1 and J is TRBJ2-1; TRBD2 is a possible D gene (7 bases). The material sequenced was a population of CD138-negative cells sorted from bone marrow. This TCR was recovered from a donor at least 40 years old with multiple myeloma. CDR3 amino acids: CSVGGLSYNEQFF. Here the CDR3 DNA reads TGCAGTGTCGGGGGGCTATCCTACAATGAGCAGTTCTTC.